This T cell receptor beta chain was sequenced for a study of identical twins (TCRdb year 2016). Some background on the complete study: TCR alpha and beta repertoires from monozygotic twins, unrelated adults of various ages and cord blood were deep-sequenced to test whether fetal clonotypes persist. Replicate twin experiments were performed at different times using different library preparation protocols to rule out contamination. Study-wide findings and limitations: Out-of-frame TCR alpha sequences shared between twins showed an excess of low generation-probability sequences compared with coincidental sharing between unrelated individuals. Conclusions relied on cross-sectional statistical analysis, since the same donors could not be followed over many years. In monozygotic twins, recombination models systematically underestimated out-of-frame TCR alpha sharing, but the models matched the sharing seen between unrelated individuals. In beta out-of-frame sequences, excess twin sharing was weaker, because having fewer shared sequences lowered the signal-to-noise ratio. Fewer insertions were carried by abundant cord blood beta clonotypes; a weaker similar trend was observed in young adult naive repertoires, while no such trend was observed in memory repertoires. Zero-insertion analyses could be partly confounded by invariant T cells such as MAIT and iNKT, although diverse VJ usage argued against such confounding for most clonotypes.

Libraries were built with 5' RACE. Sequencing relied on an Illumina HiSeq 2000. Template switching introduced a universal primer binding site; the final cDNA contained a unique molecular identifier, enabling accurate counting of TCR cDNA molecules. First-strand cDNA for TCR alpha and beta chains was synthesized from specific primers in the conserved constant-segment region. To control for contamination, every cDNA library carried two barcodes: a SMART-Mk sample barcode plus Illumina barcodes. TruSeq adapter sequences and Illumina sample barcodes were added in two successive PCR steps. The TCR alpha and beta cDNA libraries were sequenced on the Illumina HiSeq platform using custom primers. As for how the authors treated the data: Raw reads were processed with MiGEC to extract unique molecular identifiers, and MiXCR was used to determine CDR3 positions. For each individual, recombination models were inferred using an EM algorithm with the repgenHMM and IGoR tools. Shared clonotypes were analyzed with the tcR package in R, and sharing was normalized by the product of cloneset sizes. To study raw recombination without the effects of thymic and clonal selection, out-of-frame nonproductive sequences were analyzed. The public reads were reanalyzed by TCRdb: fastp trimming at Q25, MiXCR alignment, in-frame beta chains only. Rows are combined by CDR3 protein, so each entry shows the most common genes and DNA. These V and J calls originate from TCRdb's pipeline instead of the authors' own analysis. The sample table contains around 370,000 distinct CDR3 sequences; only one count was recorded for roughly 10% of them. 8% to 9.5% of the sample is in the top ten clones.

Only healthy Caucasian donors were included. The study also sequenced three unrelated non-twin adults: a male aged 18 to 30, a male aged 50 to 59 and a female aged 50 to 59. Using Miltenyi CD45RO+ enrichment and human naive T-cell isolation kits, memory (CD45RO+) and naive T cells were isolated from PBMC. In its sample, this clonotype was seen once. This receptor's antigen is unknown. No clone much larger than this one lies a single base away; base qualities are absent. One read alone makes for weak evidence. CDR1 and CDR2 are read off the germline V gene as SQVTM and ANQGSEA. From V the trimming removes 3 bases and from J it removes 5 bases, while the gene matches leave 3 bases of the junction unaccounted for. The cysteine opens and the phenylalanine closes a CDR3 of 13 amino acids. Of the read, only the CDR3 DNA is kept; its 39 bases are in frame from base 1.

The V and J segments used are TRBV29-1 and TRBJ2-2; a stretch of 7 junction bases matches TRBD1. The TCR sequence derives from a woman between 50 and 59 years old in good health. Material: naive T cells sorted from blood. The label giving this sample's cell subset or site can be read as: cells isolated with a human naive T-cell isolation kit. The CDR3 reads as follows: CSVERGQTGELFF. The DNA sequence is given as TGCAGCGTTGAGAGGGGGCAGACCGGGGAGCTGTTTTTT.